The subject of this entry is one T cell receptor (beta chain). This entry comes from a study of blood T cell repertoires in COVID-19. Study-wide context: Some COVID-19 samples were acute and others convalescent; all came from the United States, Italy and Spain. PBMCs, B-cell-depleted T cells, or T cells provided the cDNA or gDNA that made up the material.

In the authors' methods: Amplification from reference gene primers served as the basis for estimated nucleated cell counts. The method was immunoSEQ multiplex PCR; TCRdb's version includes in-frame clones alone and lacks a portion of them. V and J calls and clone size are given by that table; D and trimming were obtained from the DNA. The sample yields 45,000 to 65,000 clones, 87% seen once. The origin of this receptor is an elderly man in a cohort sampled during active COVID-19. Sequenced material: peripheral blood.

The CDR3 region is CAISESRQGNSPLHF. The DNA of the CDR3 is TGTGCCATCAGTGAGTCCAGACAGGGTAATTCACCCCTCCACTTT. V gene TRBV10-3 combines with J gene TRBJ1-6, with 7 bases matching TRBD1. The germline V gene has CDR1 ENHRY and CDR2 SYGVKD. The length of the CDR3 is 15 residues. Trimming took 0 bases from V and 6 from J; bases not matched to a gene: 2.